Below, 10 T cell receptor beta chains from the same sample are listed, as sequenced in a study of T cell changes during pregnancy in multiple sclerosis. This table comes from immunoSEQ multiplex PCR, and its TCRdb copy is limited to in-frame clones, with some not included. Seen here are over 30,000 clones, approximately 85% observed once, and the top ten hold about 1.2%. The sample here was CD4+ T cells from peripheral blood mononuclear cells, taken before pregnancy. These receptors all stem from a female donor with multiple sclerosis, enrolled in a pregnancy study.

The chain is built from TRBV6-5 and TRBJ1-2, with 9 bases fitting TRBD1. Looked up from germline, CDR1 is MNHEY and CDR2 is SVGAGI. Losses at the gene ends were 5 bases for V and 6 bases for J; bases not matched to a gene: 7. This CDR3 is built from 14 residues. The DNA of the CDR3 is TGTGCCAGCAGTCCCGGGACAGGGACCCATGGCTACACCTTC. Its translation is CASSPGTGTHGYTF.

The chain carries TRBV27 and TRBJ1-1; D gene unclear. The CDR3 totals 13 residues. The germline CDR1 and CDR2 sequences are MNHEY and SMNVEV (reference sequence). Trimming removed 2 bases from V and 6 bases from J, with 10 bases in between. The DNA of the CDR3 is TGTGCCAGCAGTTTAAGCGGTGTTGCTGAAGCTTTCTTT. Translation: CASSLSGVAEAFF.

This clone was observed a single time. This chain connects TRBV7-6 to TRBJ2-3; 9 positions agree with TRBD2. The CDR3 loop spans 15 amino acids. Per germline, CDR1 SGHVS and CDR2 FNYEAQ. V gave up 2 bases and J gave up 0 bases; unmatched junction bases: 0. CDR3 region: CASSLTSGSTDTQYF. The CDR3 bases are TGTGCCAGCAGCTTAACTAGCGGGAGCACAGATACGCAGTATTTT. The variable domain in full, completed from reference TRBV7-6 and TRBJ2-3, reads GAGVSQSPRYKVTKRGQDVALRCDPISGHVSLYWYRQALGQGPEFLTYFNYEAQQDKSGLPNDRFSAERPEGSISTLTIQRTEQRDSAMYRCASSLTSGSTDTQYFGPGTRLTVL.

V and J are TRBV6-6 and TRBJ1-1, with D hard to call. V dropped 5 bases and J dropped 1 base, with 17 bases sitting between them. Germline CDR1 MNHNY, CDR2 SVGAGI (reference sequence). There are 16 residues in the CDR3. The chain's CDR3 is CASSPPGRPWNTEAFF. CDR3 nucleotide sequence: TGTGCCAGCAGTCCCCCGGGGAGGCCTTGGAACACTGAAGCTTTCTTT.

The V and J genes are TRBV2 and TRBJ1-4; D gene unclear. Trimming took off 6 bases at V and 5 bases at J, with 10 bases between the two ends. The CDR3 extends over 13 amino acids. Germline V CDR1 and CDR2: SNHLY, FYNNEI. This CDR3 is CASRRYENEKLFF. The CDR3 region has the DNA TGTGCCAGCAGACGCTACGAAAATGAAAAACTGTTTTTT.

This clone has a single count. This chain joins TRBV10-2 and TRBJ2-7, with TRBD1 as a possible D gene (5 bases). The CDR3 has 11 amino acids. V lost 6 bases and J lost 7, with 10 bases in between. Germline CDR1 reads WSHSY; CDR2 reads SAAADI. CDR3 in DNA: TGCGCCAGCAGGACAGACCGGGAGCAGTACTTC. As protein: CASRTDREQYF.

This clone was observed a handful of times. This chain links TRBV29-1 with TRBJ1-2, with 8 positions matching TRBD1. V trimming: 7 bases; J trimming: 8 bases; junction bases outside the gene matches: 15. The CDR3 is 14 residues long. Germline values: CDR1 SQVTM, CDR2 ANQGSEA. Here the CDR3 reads CSAKWTGLAMGYTF. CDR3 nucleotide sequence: TGCAGCGCTAAATGGACAGGGCTCGCTATGGGCTACACCTTC.

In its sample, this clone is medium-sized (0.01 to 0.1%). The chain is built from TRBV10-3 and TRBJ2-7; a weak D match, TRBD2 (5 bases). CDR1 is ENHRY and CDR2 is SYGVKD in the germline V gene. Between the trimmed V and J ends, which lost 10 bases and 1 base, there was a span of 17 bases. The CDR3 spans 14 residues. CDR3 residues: CASAKGSGSYEQYF. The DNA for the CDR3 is TGTGCCAGTGCTAAGGGTTCGGGGTCCTACGAGCAGTACTTC.

The CDR3 reads CASSVGLAGPGEQFF. In nucleotides, the CDR3 is TGTGCCAGCAGCGTAGGGCTAGCGGGACCGGGTGAGCAGTTCTTC. The chain employs TRBV9 and TRBJ2-1; 9 bases match TRBD2. The V segment lost 0 bases and the J segment 9 bases; nucleotides outside the gene matches: 7. CDR1 is SGDLS, CDR2 YYNGEE, per germline. The CDR3 loop spans 15 amino acids.

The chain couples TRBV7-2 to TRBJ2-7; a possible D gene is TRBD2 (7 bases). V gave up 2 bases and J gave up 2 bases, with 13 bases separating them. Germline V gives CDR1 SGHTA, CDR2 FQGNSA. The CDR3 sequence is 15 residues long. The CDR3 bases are TGTGCCAGCAGCTTATACGGGGGGCCTACCTACGAGCAGTACTTC. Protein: CASSLYGGPTYEQYF.